Shown below are 12 T cell receptor beta chains from a single sample sequenced in a study of T cells after posttransplantation cyclophosphamide. Profiling relied on immunoSEQ multiplex PCR, and the TCRdb table lists in-frame clones only, not all of them. The sample includes 12,000 or so clones, 75% to 95% of them seen just once. A marrow graft followed busulfan-fludarabine conditioning, with cyclophosphamide on days +3 and +4. This sample comprised PBMCs, obtained after allogeneic stem cell transplant with posttransplant cyclophosphamide. The receptors derive from a female patient under 45 who received an allogeneic stem cell transplant from an unrelated donor, was CMV-positive, and had no GVHD. Some of these T cells may belong to the graft donor.

The chain combines TRBV25-1 with TRBJ1-2; D unclear. The V and J ends lost 5 bases and 4 bases respectively, with 14 bases between them. CDR3 length equals 14 residues. Germline V gives CDR1 MGHDK, CDR2 SYGVNS. This CDR3 is CASSWAESFYGYTF. CDR3 DNA: TGTGCCAGCAGTTGGGCCGAGAGCTTCTATGGCTACACCTTC.

The rearrangement uses TRBV28 and TRBJ1-4, with D tentatively TRBD1 (5 bases). V was cut by 1 base and J by 11 bases, with 23 bases left in between. The CDR3 is 17 amino acids. Germline CDR1 and CDR2: MDHEN and SYDVKM. The CDR3 region has the DNA TGTGCCAGCAGTTTATCGGAAGGGTTTTCCCCCGGGGGGAAACTGTTTTTT. Translated, it gives CASSLSEGFSPGGKLFF.

The V call is TRBV7-9, the J call TRBJ2-7, with 10 positions matching TRBD1. The CDR3 spans 14 residues. J was trimmed by 5 bases and V by 3 bases; bases with no gene match: 4. Germline V CDR1 and CDR2: SEHNR, FQNEAQ (reference sequence). The CDR3 protein is CASSFGQGVHEQYF. In nucleotides, the CDR3 is TGTGCCAGCAGCTTCGGACAGGGGGTCCACGAGCAGTACTTC.

V usage is TRBV11-3 and J usage is TRBJ1-1, with D possibly being TRBD1 (6 bases). Germline loops: CDR1 SGHNT, CDR2 YENEEA. This CDR3 is 14 amino acids long. With 4 bases removed from V and 5 bases from J, the gap between germline ends came to 14 bases. The CDR3 is CASSSQGGETEAFF. Written as DNA, the CDR3 is TGTGCCAGCAGCTCACAGGGTGGGGAAACTGAAGCTTTCTTT.

The chain recombines TRBV5-1 with TRBJ2-7; 7 nucleotides align to TRBD2. The ends lost 4 bases at V and 3 bases at J; junction bases unmatched: 10. Germline lookup yields CDR1 SGHRS and CDR2 YFSETQ. This CDR3 contains 15 residues. The CDR3 sequence: CASSQGGDRYYEQYF. The CDR3 nucleotides read TGCGCCAGCAGCCAGGGAGGGGACCGCTACTACGAGCAGTACTTC.

The genes are TRBV9 and TRBJ1-1, with 8 bases matching TRBD1. CDR3 length: 12 residues. The germline gives CDR1 SGDLS, CDR2 YYNGEE. With V trimmed by 4 bases and J by 11 bases, 7 bases remained unmatched. The CDR3 nucleotides read TGTGCCAGCAGCACCCGGACAGGGCGGGCTTTCTTT. It yields the protein CASSTRTGRAFF.

The CDR3 nucleotides read TGCGCCAGCAGCCCTGGGGACAGCAAAAACATTCAGTACTTC. Translating gives CASSPGDSKNIQYF. This chain links TRBV10-1 with TRBJ2-4; 7 bases are shared with TRBD1. CDR1 WNHNN and CDR2 SYGVQD come from the germline V gene (reference sequence). V gave up 6 bases and J gave up 3 bases; unmatched junction bases: 5. The CDR3 is 14 amino acids.

The chain is built from TRBV30 and TRBJ1-2; tentatively, D is TRBD1 (6 bases). The V gene lost 2 bases and the J gene lost 4 bases, with 14 bases spanning the gap. Germline CDR1 is GTSNPN and CDR2 is SVGIG (reference sequence). This CDR3 region has 14 residues. The CDR3 sequence is CAWSKQGVGYGYTF. The CDR3 DNA sequence: TGTGCCTGGAGTAAACAGGGAGTTGGCTATGGCTACACCTTC.

The chain couples TRBV19 to TRBJ2-2; 10 nucleotides align to TRBD2. There are 16 residues in the CDR3. The V segment lost 7 bases and the J segment 6 bases; nucleotides outside the gene matches: 11. CDR1 LNHDA and CDR2 SQIVND come from the germline V gene (reference sequence). The CDR3 DNA sequence: TGTGCCAGTAAATCTAGCGGGGGCCCCCGGGCCGGGGAGCTGTTTTTT. It codes for CASKSSGGPRAGELFF.

V is TRBV4-1 and J is TRBJ2-1; no definite D call. The CDR3 covers 17 residues. Trimming left V 2 bases short and J 0 bases short, with 14 bases between. CDR1 and CDR2 from the germline V gene are MGHRA and YSYEKL. This CDR3 reads CASSQTLISASYNEQFF. CDR3 DNA: TGCGCCAGCAGCCAAACGCTGATCAGCGCCTCCTACAATGAGCAGTTCTTC.

J is TRBJ2-7 and V is TRBV7-6; no clear D. Germline CDR1 reads SGHVS; CDR2 reads FNYEAQ. The CDR3 length is 13 residues. Trimming cost V 6 bases and J 3 bases, with 12 bases left between them. The CDR3 sequence: CASSRTDDYEQYF. The CDR3, as DNA: TGTGCCAGCAGTCGTACAGATGACTACGAGCAGTACTTC.

The rearrangement links TRBV19 to TRBJ2-1; the D gene is possibly TRBD1 (6 bases). CDR3 length: 13 residues. The germline V and J ends were trimmed by 6 bases and 0 bases, with 6 bases remaining between them. Germline V gives CDR1 LNHDA, CDR2 SQIVND (reference sequence). CDR3 coding DNA: TGTGCCAGTAGAGGGGGCTCCTACAATGAGCAGTTCTTC. Translating it yields CASRGGSYNEQFF.